This T cell receptor (beta chain) was recovered during a study of identical twins' blood T cells. TCRdb used MiXCR to reprocess the 5' RACE reads, holding one entry per CDR3 protein. The sample shows about 370,000 distinct CDR3 sequences, approximately 30% of them seen only once. The receptor comes from a woman aged 18 to 55 in good health. Sample: PBMCs.

The CDR3 coding sequence is TGCAGTGCTGCGAGGGCAGGCACAGATACGCAGTATTTT. This encodes CSAARAGTDTQYF. The V call is TRBV20-1, the J call TRBJ2-3, with D perhaps matching TRBD2 (5 bases). This CDR3 is 13 amino acids long. Trimming pared 5 bases from V and 1 base from J, leaving 10 bases between. Germline loops: CDR1 DFQATT, CDR2 SNEGSKA (reference sequence).